This T cell receptor beta chain was identified in a study of T cells expressing NK-cell markers (dated by TCRdb to the early 2020s). At the level of the whole study: TCR beta-chain repertoires were profiled in sorted CD3+CD56+NKG2C+, CD3+CD56+NKG2C- and CD3+CD56-NKG2C+ T-cell subsets from several donors. Of the eight sequenced donors, seven were found to be HCMV-seropositive and one was found to be HCMV-seronegative. All eight donors whose samples were sequenced were randomly selected healthy volunteers, three of them men and five women. Illumina HiSeq 2000/2500, MiSeq or NextSeq was used to sequence libraries as 2 x 150 bp reads.

CDR1 and CDR2 (LGHDT, YNNKEL) derive from the germline V gene (reference sequence). The CDR3 spans 15 residues, from the cysteine through the phenylalanine. This entry has no DNA. Paper-wide results and their limitations: Those dominant clonotypes were again the most abundant among CD3+CD56-NKG2C+ cells in four donors, at about 28.3-60.1%. It remained unclear whether the expanded NKG2C-expressing T cell clones were specific for HCMV antigens. In roughly 6 donors, the dominant CD3+CD56+NKG2C+ clonotypes were among the top 10 CD8+ clonotypes and accounted for about 1.0-7.5% of CD8+ T cells.

Comments on this clonotype: It lacks a known antigen.

Sequenced using an Illumina HiSeq 2000. The TCR beta cDNA libraries were made using 5'RACE template switching, a step that added both a universal primer site and unique molecular identifiers. cDNA synthesis was primed from the TCR beta constant segment and was followed by two successive PCR amplification steps. As for the original processing: Reads were demultiplexed and grouped by UMI with MIGEC, and clonotypes were assembled and quantified with MiTCR. To remove erroneous sequences, TCR cDNA sequences were retained only when supported by two or more reads. Downstream repertoire analysis used the tcR package, and clonotypes were matched across fractions by CDR3 nucleotide sequence plus V segment. VDJmatch was used to annotate antigen specificity against VDJdb, with one amino acid substitution in CDR3 allowed. TCRdb reprocessed the reads and provides one entry for every CDR3 protein sequence; no DNA is given. TCRdb's processing, not the study's, gives the V and J calls here. This specimen's table enumerates 450,000 to 600,000 distinct CDR3 sequences. Together, the top ten hold 3% to 4.5% of the sample.

HCMV serostatus was determined by detecting HCMV-specific IgG in serum with a commercial ELISA kit. Peripheral blood mononuclear cells were isolated from blood by Ficoll density gradient centrifugation. The chain is made from TRBV3-1 and TRBJ2-5; checking the TCRdb D call of TRBD2 is not possible without DNA. Specimen: blood T cells: a sorted CD56 or NKG2C T cell subset, CD4+ or CD8+ T cells, or bulk PBMC T cells (not recorded which). This clonotype was sampled from a man younger than 30 in good health. Donor details come from another sample of the same person, matched by shared clones. This receptor carries the CDR3 CASSQGGREQETQYF.